A selection of T cell receptor beta chains follows, all from one sample in a study of CD8 T cells in ankylosing spondylitis. TCRdb re-called the 5' RACE reads with MiXCR, one entry per CDR3 protein. The table has around 90,000 distinct CDR3 sequences, roughly 30% seen once. Sequenced input: blood, either unsorted or a sorted T cell fraction (not recorded which). These receptors came from a male donor with ankylosing spondylitis or in good health (not recorded which). Each CDR3 is given with its conserved first and last residue. Fields, in order: CDR3 protein, V gene.

CDR3 protein: CSVEEAGPDTQYF
V gene: TRBV29-1

CDR3 protein: CASSEVPTEAFF
V gene: TRBV6-1

CDR3 protein: CASSRSGNVDEQYF
V gene: TRBV7-9

CDR3 protein: CASSSAPGGQMNTEAFF
V gene: TRBV7-9

CDR3 protein: CASSLSGTGTEAFF
V gene: TRBV5-1

CDR3 protein: CSGTGTSRTDTQYF
V gene: TRBV20-1

CDR3 protein: CASSKTGYSYNEQFF
V gene: TRBV28

CDR3 protein: CASSEQGANMAQETQYF
V gene: TRBV6-1

CDR3 protein: CASSSRQGANIQYF
V gene: TRBV5-1

CDR3 protein: CSATHQPGQSSDTQYF
V gene: TRBV20-1

CDR3 protein: CASSTSARDLAEAFF
V gene: TRBV5-5

CDR3 protein: CASSLNLNEQFF
V gene: TRBV7-9

CDR3 protein: CSAIGGGSATNEKLFF
V gene: TRBV20-1

CDR3 protein: CASTSRRDRDYNEQFF
V gene: TRBV5-8

CDR3 protein: CSVEDGYNTEAFF
V gene: TRBV29-1

CDR3 protein: CASSFFTSGELFF
V gene: TRBV12-3/TRBV12-4

CDR3 protein: CASTSERSYNEQFF
V gene: TRBV6-1